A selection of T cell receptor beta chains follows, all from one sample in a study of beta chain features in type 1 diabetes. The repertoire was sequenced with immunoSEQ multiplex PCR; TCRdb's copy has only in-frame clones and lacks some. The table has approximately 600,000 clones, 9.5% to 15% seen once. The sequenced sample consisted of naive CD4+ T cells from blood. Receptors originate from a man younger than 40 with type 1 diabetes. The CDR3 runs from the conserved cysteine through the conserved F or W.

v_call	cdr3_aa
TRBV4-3	CASSQGETGGPYGYTF
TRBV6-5	CASSYKEGGNQPQHF
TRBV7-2	CASSSTGEGNSPLHF
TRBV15	CATSRALGSTREKLFF
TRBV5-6	CASSLRIAVNEGKETQYF
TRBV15	CATSRAPGVYEQYF
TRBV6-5	CASSYFDRGLIF
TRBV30	CASGQGSDEQFF
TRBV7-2	CASSLDEDTQYF
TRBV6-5	CASSYSTPQETQYF
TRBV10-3	CAISESGANYEQYF
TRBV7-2	CASSLGGQGTDTQYF
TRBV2	CASRKGDLLTGELFF
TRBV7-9	CASSPRETQYF
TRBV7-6	CASSLDARGADTQYF
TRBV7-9	CASSYGMGTEAFF
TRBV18	CASSPAGPYEQYF
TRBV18	CASSPGQADYGYTF
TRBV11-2	CASSTQYPAIRSEQFF
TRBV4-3	CASSQDGKGVGNTIYF
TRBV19	CASSIGGGAGTGELFF
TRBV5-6	CASSLWETPLHF
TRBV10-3	CAISGTGEGRGYTF
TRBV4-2	CASSQGTVGNQPQHF
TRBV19	CASSRTNTQYF
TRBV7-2	CASSLRQGAGNTIYF
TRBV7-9	CASSWVTGELFF
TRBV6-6	CASSPGRGYYGYTF
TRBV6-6	CASSSQGSSGANVLTF
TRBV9	CASSAALQGHGYTF
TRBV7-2	CASSSWGLAGHMNTGELFF
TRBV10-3	CAISERAGGPTDTQYF
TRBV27	CASSPGQPGAEKLFF
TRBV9	CASSAAGTGGQPQHF
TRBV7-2	CASSPGGATDTQYF
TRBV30	CAWSGGQHAGEQFF
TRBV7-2	CASSLAGGPYEQYF
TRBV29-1	CSVTFRQGDGYTF
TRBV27	CASSRWGAGELFF
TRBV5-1	CASRIWDRNSPLHF
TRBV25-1	CASQSDSPEAFF
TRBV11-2	CASSLDRASGEQYF
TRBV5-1	CASSLVDNEQFF
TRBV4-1	CASSPIRDTVAKNIQYF
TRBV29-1	CSVIQPPLYEQYF